Listed below are T cell receptor beta chains from one sample, sequenced in a study of post-analysis software for immune sequencing data. Each CDR3 protein is one row after TCRdb ran MiXCR on the PCR reads. The profile shows roughly 870,000 distinct CDR3 sequences, roughly 58% of them singletons. The sample was blood. The source of these receptors is a girl between 10 and 17 years old with multiple sclerosis. CDR3s include the opening cysteine and the closing phenylalanine or tryptophan. A D gene is named only where the DNA matches it firmly. For some rows the clone size is stated as once, few or many, or as a class when expanded; others skip it.

size	V	D	J	DNA	CDR3
few	TRBV6-5	TRBD2	TRBJ2-1	TGTGCCAGCAGTGCCTCGACTAGCGGAGGGTCCTACAATGAGCAGTTCTTC	CASSASTSGGSYNEQFF
NA	TRBV5-1	TRBD2	TRBJ2-5	TGCGCCAGCAGCTTGGTTGCAGCGGGGATCCAAGAGACCCAGTACTTC	CASSLVAAGIQETQYF
few	TRBV15	NA	TRBJ2-7	TGTGCCACCAGCAGAGTTCGAGGGTTCCACGAGCAGTACTTC	CATSRVRGFHEQYF
few	TRBV12-3/TRBV12-4	NA	TRBJ2-7	TGTGCCAGCAGTTTTAAGGGGAAGTACCACGAGCAGTACTTC	CASSFKGKYHEQYF
NA	TRBV15	NA	TRBJ2-3	TGTGCCACCAGCAGAGCCACTCGACCGGGACCCCCAAGCACAGATACGCAGTATTTT	CATSRATRPGPPSTDTQYF
NA	TRBV12-5	NA	TRBJ2-6	TGTGCTAGTGGTTTGAGAGAGGGGGGACCTACTGGGGCCAACGTCCTGACTTTC	CASGLREGGPTGANVLTF
large	TRBV24-1	NA	TRBJ2-1	TGTGCCACCAGTGATAACTTATACAATGAGCAGTTCTTC	CATSDNLYNEQFF
NA	TRBV10-3	TRBD2	TRBJ2-1	TGTGCCATCAGTGGTTCGGAGCGGGAGCAAAAAGAATCCTACAATGAGCAGTTCTTC	CAISGSEREQKESYNEQFF
once	TRBV7-3	TRBD2	TRBJ2-1	TGTGCCAGCAGCCCCCGACTAGCGGGGCGTAAGACAGAGCAGTTCTTC	CASSPRLAGRKTEQFF
NA	TRBV20-1	NA	TRBJ2-3	TGCAGTGCCCGATCACTAGCCCGGGGACTGGGGGCAGATACGCAGTATTTT	CSARSLARGLGADTQYF
NA	TRBV20-1	TRBD2	TRBJ2-1	TGCAGTGCTGAAAACATCGCCGGACTAGCGGGGGGGTCCTCCTACAATGAGCAGTTCTTC	CSAENIAGLAGGSSYNEQFF
NA	TRBV20-1	TRBD2	TRBJ2-3	TGCAGTGCTAGAGTAGCGGGAGGTCGCACAGATACGCAGTATTTT	CSARVAGGRTDTQYF
NA	TRBV27	TRBD1	TRBJ2-5	TGTGCCAGCAGTTTGGGGACAGGGAGAAAAGAGACCCAGTACTTC	CASSLGTGRKETQYF
NA	TRBV6-5	NA	TRBJ2-7	TGTGCCAGCAGTTACTCGAGACATAGCCTCTACGAGCAGTACTTC	CASSYSRHSLYEQYF
NA	TRBV20-1	NA	TRBJ1-2	TGCAGTGCTAGCCCCGCCGGGCGCGGCTACACCTTC	CSASPAGRGYTF
NA	TRBV20-1	NA	TRBJ2-1	TGCAGTGCCGTAGCGACGGCGGATTACAATGAGCAGTTCTTC	CSAVATADYNEQFF
few	TRBV7-3	NA	TRBJ2-3	TGTGCCAGCAGCTTACGGCTAAAGAGCACAGATACGCAGTATTTT	CASSLRLKSTDTQYF
NA	TRBV7-2	TRBD2	TRBJ2-7	TGTGCCACCAAAACTAGCGGGGGGGCCTACGAGCAGTACTTC	CATKTSGGAYEQYF
NA	TRBV6-5	TRBD2	TRBJ2-2	TGTGCCAGCCAACTAGCGGGAACGAACACCGGGGAGCTGTTTTTT	CASQLAGTNTGELFF
few	TRBV7-3	TRBD2	TRBJ2-5	TGTGCCAGCAGCTTAAGCGGTAGCGGGAGCCGCAATGAGCAGTACTTC	CASSLSGSGSRNEQYF
NA	TRBV7-3	TRBD2	TRBJ2-1	TGTGCCAGCAGCTTAACCCGAAGGGCGGGGGGGCTCGATGAGCAGTTCTTC	CASSLTRRAGGLDEQFF
NA	TRBV20-1	NA	TRBJ1-2	TGCAGTGCTAGTACCCAGGGCCTCCAAAGTGGCTACACCTTC	CSASTQGLQSGYTF